Detailed here is one TCR beta chain. What this receptor recognizes is not known. At one boundary the junction diverges from the germline segment, which might be a read error. TCR repertoires of sorted CD4+ and CD8+ blood T cells from severe aplastic anemia patients and healthy subjects were deep-sequenced in the study. Ficoll-Paque density gradient centrifugation was used to isolate peripheral blood mononuclear cells. Before DNA was extracted, CD4+ and CD8+ T cells were sorted using either FACS or magnetic beads. This record belongs to a study of CD8+CD57+ T cells in acquired aplastic anemia (dated by TCRdb to about 2018). Study-wide context: DNA extracted from sorted CD4+ and CD8+ cells had a mean of about 3.2 ug, with a range of roughly 0.2 to 30 ug. Healthy donor samples averaged roughly 10 million reads for CD4+ and under 12 million for CD8+ cells.

Genomic DNA served as template for TCR beta VDJ combination and CDR3 sequence profiling. An Illumina HiSeq 2000 was used for TCR repertoire sequencing. In the authors' own workflow: Repertoires were assessed using TRBV/TRBJ rearrangement plots, CDR3 size and DJ length profiles, and Simpson's diversity index. The most abundant DNA sequence in the deep sequencing data was defined as the immunodominant clone. CDR3 amino acid sequences were checked for sharing between subjects and were compared against published repertoires and the VDJdb database. TCRdb handled the public reads itself, with Q25 trimming in fastp and clone calling in MiXCR, and kept productive beta chains. Rows with one shared CDR3 protein collapse into an entry with the most common genes and DNA. These V and J calls rely on TCRdb rather than the paper's analysis. In this sample the table shows just over 400,000 distinct CDR3 sequences, 60% to 80% of which occur a single time. The leading ten clones occupy 3.5% to 4.5% of the sample.

Findings and caveats that apply to the study as a whole: Approximately 31 CD8+ CDR3 sequences were found in both patients and controls but appeared to be highly expressed in patients and within the immunodominant clones of the patients. Patients and healthy controls showed no significant difference in CD8+ Simpson's diversity (P=0.060).

Looking up the germline V gene yields CDR1 SQVTM and CDR2 ANQGSEA. Including cysteine and phenylalanine, the CDR3 has 12 amino acids. Only the CDR3 DNA stays, 36 bases, in frame from base 1. The V gene is TRBV29-1 and the J gene is TRBJ2-2; the D segment could be TRBD2, given 7 matching bases. The TCR comes from a human donor in good health, serving as a control. The sequenced sample consisted of sorted CD4+, CD8+, or CD8+CD57+ T cells (not recorded which) from PBMCs. The DNA is as follows: TGCAGCGTTGGGGGGGCCAGCGGGGAGCTGTTCTTT. Its translation reads: CSVGGASGELFF.